This TCR beta chain appears in the sequencing data of a study of metastatic and nonmetastatic thyroid tumors. Study-level information: Repertoires from malignant and benign thyroid patients were compared across blood and tumor or nodule tissue.

How the authors handled the data: Building a distant-metastasis classifier for papillary thyroid cancer drew on CDR3 differences across clinicopathological groups. TCRdb reanalyzed the PCR reads with MiXCR. Clone size and V and J calls follow TCRdb, not the original study. The sample consists of under 15,000 clones, around 29% of them appearing once. This clone was counted a few times. Its antigen is not known. Ahead of thyroid surgery, no patient had received treatment of any kind. Study-level results: Reported TCR beta diversity, measured in blood and tumor, was significantly higher for malignant thyroid tumors than for benign nodules.

The sample taken for sequencing was tumor tissue. This sequence originates from a female donor with papillary thyroid cancer or a benign thyroid nodule (not recorded which). Some clones in this sample may be carry-over from other donors' samples.

This CDR3 is CASTECVRQNYGYTF. Written as DNA, the CDR3 is TGTGCCAGCACCGAATGTGTCAGGCAGAACTATGGCTACACCTTC. The chain employs TRBV6-1 and TRBJ1-2, with D hard to call. V lost 7 bases and J lost 2, with 17 bases in between. CDR1 is MNHNS, CDR2 SASEGT, per germline. CDR3 length: 15 residues.